A single sample is the source of the 29 T cell receptor beta chains below, sequenced in a study of healthy donors' naive CD4 and CD8 T cells. A linear amplification protocol produced the TCR libraries from approximately 460 ng of total RNA. TCRdb redid the calling of the reads with MiXCR, one entry per CDR3 protein. The data show around 200,000 distinct CDR3 sequences, about 74% seen once. Sequences were obtained from naive CD4+ and CD8+ T cells sorted from blood, pooled from several donors. The source of these receptors is a pool of human donors in good health; the sample pools cells from several healthy donors.

The J gene is TRBJ2-7, the V gene TRBV29-1; 11 bases match TRBD1. CDR3 length: 13 residues. The germline V gene encodes CDR1 SQVTM and CDR2 ANQGSEA. Trimming at V came to 6 bases and at J to 3 bases, leaving 4 bases not matched to a gene. The CDR3 DNA sequence: TGCAGCGTGGGGGACAGGGGGGACTACGAGCAGTACTTC. Amino acid sequence: CSVGDRGDYEQYF.

This chain joins TRBV11-2 and TRBJ2-2, with 10 bases matching TRBD2. This CDR3 comprises 16 residues. The germline V gene encodes CDR1 SGHAT and CDR2 FQNNGV. After removal of 4 bases from V and 5 bases from J, the junction contained 7 bases not matched to a gene. For the CDR3, the DNA is TGTGCCAGCAGCTCCCGACTAGCGGGTAGGACCGGGGAGCTGTTTTTT. It yields the protein CASSSRLAGRTGELFF.

The chain recombines TRBV29-1 with TRBJ1-2; 7 positions match TRBD1. Germline CDR1 is SQVTM and CDR2 is ANQGSEA. The CDR3 is made up of 14 amino acids. Losses at the gene ends were 7 bases for V and 5 bases for J; bases not matched to a gene: 13. The chain's CDR3 is CSAGRQGSLYGYTF. In nucleotides, the CDR3 is TGCAGCGCTGGTAGACAGGGTTCGTTGTATGGCTACACCTTC.

This chain connects TRBV29-1 to TRBJ2-2; 7 bases are a match to TRBD1. From germline, CDR1 is SQVTM and CDR2 ANQGSEA. The CDR3 length is 11 residues. V lost 5 bases, J lost 14 bases, and 8 bases stayed unmatched. The CDR3 region has the DNA TGCAGCGTTCCGTACAGGGGTTTTCTGTTTTTT. This translates into CSVPYRGFLFF.

This clonotype has just a few counts. This rearrangement joins TRBV19 to TRBJ1-5; D is ambiguous. The CDR3 covers 12 residues. CDR1 and CDR2 (germline): LNHDA, SQIVND (reference sequence). The V and J ends lost 6 bases and 4 bases respectively, with 7 bases between them. The CDR3 nucleotides read TGTGCCAGTAGCAACAGTAATCAGCCCCAGCATTTT. It translates to CASSNSNQPQHF.

This clonotype was detected once. The chain combines TRBV10-3 with TRBJ2-7, with 9 bases lining up with TRBD1. There are 13 residues in the CDR3. V lost 8 bases and J lost 2; bases outside the gene matches: 4. CDR1 ENHRY and CDR2 SYGVKD come from the germline V gene. The CDR3 sequence: CAIQRQGAYEQYF. The CDR3 coding sequence is TGTGCCATCCAACGACAGGGGGCCTACGAGCAGTACTTC.

The chain carries TRBV19 and TRBJ1-1; the match to TRBD1 covers 7 bases. Losses at the gene ends were 3 bases for V and 3 bases for J; bases not matched to a gene: 4. The length of the CDR3 is 14 residues. Germline V CDR1 and CDR2: LNHDA, SQIVND (reference sequence). The CDR3 region is CASSMGDRDTEAFF. The CDR3 nucleotides are TGTGCCAGTAGTATGGGAGACAGGGACACTGAAGCTTTCTTT.

The V call is TRBV5-4, the J call TRBJ1-2; no definite D call. V was trimmed by 0 bases and J by 8 bases, leaving 17 bases between them. The CDR3 length is 15 residues. Looked up from germline, CDR1 is SGHNT and CDR2 is YYREEE (reference sequence). CDR3 coding DNA: TGTGCCAGCAGCTTGGCCGGCGGTCCTAATCAGGGCTACACCTTC. As protein: CASSLAGGPNQGYTF.

The chain links TRBV18 to TRBJ2-7; D remains ambiguous. Trimming stripped 3 bases from V and 4 bases from J, with 10 bases between. The CDR3 extends over 13 amino acids. Looked up from germline, CDR1 is KGHSH and CDR2 is LQKENI. The CDR3 loop is CASSPTGLYEQYF. The CDR3 coding sequence is TGTGCCAGCTCACCGACTGGATTATACGAGCAGTACTTC.

The chain employs TRBV7-8 and TRBJ2-5, with a weak D call TRBD1 (6 bases). The CDR3 extends over 15 amino acids. The germline V gene has CDR1 SGHVS and CDR2 FQNEAQ. Trimming removed 3 bases from V and 2 bases from J, with 13 bases in between. The CDR3 spells CASSLLQGGQETQYF. CDR3 nucleotide sequence: TGTGCCAGCAGCTTGCTACAGGGTGGTCAAGAGACCCAGTACTTC. The full variable domain, with the rest looked up from reference TRBV7-8 and TRBJ2-5, is GAGVSQSPRYKVAKRGQDVALRCDPISGHVSLFWYQQALGQGPEFLTYFQNEAQLDKSGLPSDRFFAERPEGSVSTLKIQRTQQEDSAVYLCASSLLQGGQETQYFGPGTRLLVL.

The V gene is TRBV6-5, the J gene TRBJ2-3; maybe TRBD2 (7 bases). Per germline, CDR1 MNHEY and CDR2 SVGAGI. V was trimmed by 7 bases and J by 2 bases, leaving 16 bases between them. There are 15 residues in the CDR3. The chain's CDR3 is CASKRGRGTTDTQYF. In DNA form, the CDR3 reads TGTGCCAGCAAACGGGGGCGGGGGACCACAGATACGCAGTATTTT.

The gene calls are TRBV10-2 and TRBJ1-5; no definite D call. V lost 3 bases, J lost 0 bases, and 3 bases lay in between. In germline, CDR1 is WSHSY, CDR2 SAAADI. The CDR3 contains 13 residues. CDR3 nucleotides: TGCGCCAGCAGTGAACTTAGCAATCAGCCCCAGCATTTT. It translates to CASSELSNQPQHF.

CDR3 nucleotide sequence: TGTGCCAGCAGGCCCGACTCGGGCGGAACCTACGAGCAGTACTTC. Translation gives CASRPDSGGTYEQYF. The rearrangement links TRBV6-5 to TRBJ2-7; no firm D call. Per germline, CDR1 MNHEY and CDR2 SVGAGI. CDR3 length equals 15 residues. V lost 6 bases to trimming and J lost 2 bases, with 17 bases between them.

This chain links TRBV29-1 with TRBJ1-1; 9 bases agree with TRBD1. The CDR3 has 11 residues. Per the germline V gene, CDR1 is SQVTM and CDR2 is ANQGSEA. The trim removed 4 bases at V and 7 bases at J, leaving 1 base unmatched. This CDR3 is CSVGQGVEAFF. CDR3 DNA: TGCAGCGTTGGACAGGGGGTTGAAGCTTTCTTT.

V usage is TRBV6-5 and J usage is TRBJ2-1, with D unresolved. The length of the CDR3 is 16 residues. Germline CDR1 MNHEY, CDR2 SVGAGI. The V gene lost 3 bases and the J gene lost 1 base, with 13 bases spanning the gap. The CDR3 sequence: CASSYLVETSYNEQFF. In DNA form, the CDR3 reads TGTGCCAGCAGTTATTTGGTAGAGACATCCTACAATGAGCAGTTCTTC.

The V call is TRBV19, the J call TRBJ1-1; D gene uncertain. The CDR3 length is 14 residues. Looked up from germline, CDR1 is LNHDA and CDR2 is SQIVND (reference sequence). Trimming shortened V by 6 bases and J by 4 bases, and 15 bases separated the two germline ends. The DNA for the CDR3 is TGTGCCAGTAGCTCCGGTCCCGCTAGCACTGAAGCTTTCTTT. Translation gives CASSSGPASTEAFF.

The chain has TRBV29-1 and TRBJ1-1, with TRBD1 matching 9 bases. Germline V gene sequence: CDR1 SQVTM, CDR2 ANQGSEA. With V trimmed by 4 bases and J by 7 bases, 10 bases remained unmatched. This CDR3 contains 14 residues. The CDR3 DNA reads TGCAGCGTTGGCGGGACAGGGCGAATCGGTGAAGCTTTCTTT. It encodes CSVGGTGRIGEAFF.

The chain uses TRBV19 and TRBJ2-7; 13 nucleotides align to TRBD2. The junction had 4 bases not matched to a gene; V was cut back by 5 bases and J by 3 bases. The CDR3 contains 15 residues. Germline V gene data show CDR1 as LNHDA and CDR2 as SQIVND (reference sequence). CDR3 coding DNA: TGTGCCAGTAGTTCGGGACTAGCGGGGATCTACGAGCAGTACTTC. This gives the protein CASSSGLAGIYEQYF.

CDR3 protein: CASSFQNSNQPQHF. CDR3 bases: TGTGCCAGCAGTTTTCAGAATAGCAATCAGCCCCAGCATTTT. J is TRBJ1-5 and V is TRBV12-3 or TRBV12-4; D uncertain. Trimming pared 3 bases from V and 0 bases from J, leaving 6 bases between. CDR3 length: 14 amino acids.

V usage is TRBV20-1 and J usage is TRBJ2-3; D ambiguous. Trimming shortened V by 1 base and J by 4 bases, and 9 bases separated the two germline ends. CDR1 is DFQATT, CDR2 SNEGSKA, per germline (reference sequence). The CDR3 covers 13 residues. The CDR3 DNA sequence: TGCAGTGCTAGAGGTGCCGGGCCAGATACGCAGTATTTT. As protein: CSARGAGPDTQYF.

The V and J genes are TRBV6-2 or TRBV6-3 and TRBJ1-5; D gene uncertain. Looked up from germline, CDR1 is MNHEY and CDR2 is SVGEGT. The CDR3 has 12 residues. Trimming stripped 2 bases from V and 4 bases from J, with 3 bases between. The DNA for the CDR3 is TGTGCCAGCAGTTACCAAAATCAGCCCCAGCATTTT. Translating gives CASSYQNQPQHF.

This clonotype was seen just once. The genes are TRBV4-2 and TRBJ1-6; D uncertain. The CDR3 consists of 15 residues. Trimming pared 6 bases from V and 7 bases from J, leaving 16 bases between. Germline V gene sequence: CDR1 LGHNA, CDR2 YNFKEQ. The CDR3 is CASRPPGSVNSPLHF. In DNA form, the CDR3 reads TGTGCCAGCAGACCTCCTGGCAGCGTAAATTCACCCCTCCACTTT.

CDR3 sequence (DNA): TGTGCCAGCAGCGACAGGGATAATCAGCCCCAGCATTTT. The encoded protein is CASSDRDNQPQHF. The chain is built from TRBV12-3 or TRBV12-4 and TRBJ1-5, with 7 bases aligning to TRBD1. The CDR3 length is 13 residues. After removal of 6 bases from V and 4 bases from J, the junction contained 3 bases not matched to a gene.

This clonotype appeared a single time. This sequence joins TRBV11-1 and TRBJ2-3, with 10 positions matching TRBD2. CDR1 and CDR2 (germline): SGHAT, FQDESV (reference sequence). The length of the CDR3 is 16 residues. The V segment lost 1 base and the J segment 6 bases; nucleotides outside the gene matches: 7. As DNA, the CDR3 is TGTGCCAGCAGCTTAGTGGCTAGCGGGAGTTCGGATACGCAGTATTTT. Translated, it gives CASSLVASGSSDTQYF.

The chain joins TRBV15 to TRBJ1-2; D may be TRBD1 (5 bases). CDR1 is LNHNV, CDR2 YYDKDF, per germline (reference sequence). The ends were cut back, 2 bases at V and 3 bases at J, with 13 bases in the middle. The CDR3 has 15 residues. The CDR3 sequence: CATSRSPGADYGYTF. CDR3 nucleotide sequence: TGTGCCACCAGCAGAAGTCCCGGGGCAGACTATGGCTACACCTTC.

The rearrangement joins TRBV28 to TRBJ2-3; D is tentatively TRBD1 or TRBD2 (5 bases each). Germline V lookup: CDR1 MDHEN, CDR2 SYDVKM. CDR3 length: 15 residues. Trimming took off 6 bases at V and 2 bases at J, with 15 bases between the two ends. CDR3 sequence: CASSQPGPNTDTQYF. As DNA, the CDR3 is TGTGCCAGCAGCCAACCGGGGCCTAACACAGATACGCAGTATTTT.

The chain employs TRBV6-2 or TRBV6-3 and TRBJ1-5; D not resolved. The CDR3 runs to 15 residues. The germline CDR1 and CDR2 sequences are MNHEY and SVGEGT. Trimming removed 0 bases from V and 9 bases from J, with 15 bases in between. The CDR3 sequence: CASSYSNRAVWPQHF. The CDR3 DNA reads TGTGCCAGCAGTTACTCGAACAGAGCCGTGTGGCCCCAGCATTTT.

The V gene is TRBV29-1, the J gene TRBJ2-7; unclear D gene. Germline CDR1 is SQVTM and CDR2 is ANQGSEA. V dropped 3 bases and J dropped 0 bases, with 9 bases sitting between them. This CDR3 contains 13 residues. The CDR3 DNA follows: TGCAGCGTTGAGGCGGACCCCTCCTACGAGCAGTACTTC. It encodes CSVEADPSYEQYF.

This sequence joins TRBV29-1 and TRBJ2-1; the D gene is possibly TRBD1 (5 bases). CDR1 is SQVTM and CDR2 is ANQGSEA in the germline V gene. The CDR3 sequence is 16 residues long. Trimming shortened V by 7 bases and J by 3 bases, and 22 bases separated the two germline ends. CDR3 coding DNA: TGCAGCGCCCGGCCCAGGGCGACCCAAGTCTACAATGAGCAGTTCTTC. This codes for CSARPRATQVYNEQFF.